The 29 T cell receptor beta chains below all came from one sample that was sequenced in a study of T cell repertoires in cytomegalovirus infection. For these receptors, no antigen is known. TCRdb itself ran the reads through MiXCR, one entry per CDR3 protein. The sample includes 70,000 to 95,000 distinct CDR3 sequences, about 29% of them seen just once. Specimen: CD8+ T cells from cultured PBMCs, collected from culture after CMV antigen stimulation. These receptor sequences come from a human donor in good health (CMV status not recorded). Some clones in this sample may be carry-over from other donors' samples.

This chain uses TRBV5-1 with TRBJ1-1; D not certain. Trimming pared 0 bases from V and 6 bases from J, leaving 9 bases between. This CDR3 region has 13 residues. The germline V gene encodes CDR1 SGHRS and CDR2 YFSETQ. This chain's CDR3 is CASSLDRVSEAFF. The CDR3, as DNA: TGCGCCAGCAGCTTGGATAGGGTTTCTGAAGCTTTCTTT.

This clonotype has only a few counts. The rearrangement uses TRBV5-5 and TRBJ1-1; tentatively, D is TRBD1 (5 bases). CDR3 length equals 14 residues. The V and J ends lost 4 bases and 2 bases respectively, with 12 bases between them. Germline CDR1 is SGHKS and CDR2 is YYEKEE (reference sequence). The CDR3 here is CASSRTGRNTEAFF. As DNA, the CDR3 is TGTGCCAGCAGCCGGACGGGGCGAAACACTGAAGCTTTCTTT.

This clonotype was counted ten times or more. The CDR3 is CASSPEGGTEAFF. The CDR3, as DNA: TGTGCCAGCAGCCCCGAGGGGGGCACTGAAGCTTTCTTT. The chain employs TRBV7-6 and TRBJ1-1; a weak D match, TRBD1 (6 bases). CDR1 is SGHVS and CDR2 is FNYEAQ in the germline V gene. The CDR3 has 13 amino acids. Deletions cut 5 bases from V and 4 bases from J, with 11 bases between.

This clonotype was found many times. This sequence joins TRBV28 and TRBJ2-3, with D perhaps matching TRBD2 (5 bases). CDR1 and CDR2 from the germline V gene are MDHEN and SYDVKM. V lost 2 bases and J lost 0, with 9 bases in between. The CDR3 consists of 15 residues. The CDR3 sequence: CASSLGRVSTDTQYF. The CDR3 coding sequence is TGTGCCAGCAGTTTAGGGCGGGTTAGCACAGATACGCAGTATTTT.

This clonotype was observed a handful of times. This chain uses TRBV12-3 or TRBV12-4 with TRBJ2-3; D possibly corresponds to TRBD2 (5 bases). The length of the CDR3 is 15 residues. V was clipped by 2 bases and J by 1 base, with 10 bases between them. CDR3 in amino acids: CASSLLGRGTDTQYF. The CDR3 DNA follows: TGTGCCAGCAGTTTACTTGGGCGGGGCACAGATACGCAGTATTTT.

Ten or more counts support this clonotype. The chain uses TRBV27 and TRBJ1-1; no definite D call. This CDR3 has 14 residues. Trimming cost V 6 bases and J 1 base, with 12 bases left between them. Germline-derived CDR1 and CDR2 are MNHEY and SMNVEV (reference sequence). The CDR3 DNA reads TGTGCCAGCAGCCGCGGGGAGGCGAACACTGAAGCTTTCTTT. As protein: CASSRGEANTEAFF.

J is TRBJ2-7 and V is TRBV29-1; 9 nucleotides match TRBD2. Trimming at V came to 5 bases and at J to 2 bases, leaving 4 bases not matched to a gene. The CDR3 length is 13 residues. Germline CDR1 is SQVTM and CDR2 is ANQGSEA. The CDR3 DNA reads TGCAGCGTTATTAGCGGGGGAACCTACGAGCAGTACTTC. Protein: CSVISGGTYEQYF.

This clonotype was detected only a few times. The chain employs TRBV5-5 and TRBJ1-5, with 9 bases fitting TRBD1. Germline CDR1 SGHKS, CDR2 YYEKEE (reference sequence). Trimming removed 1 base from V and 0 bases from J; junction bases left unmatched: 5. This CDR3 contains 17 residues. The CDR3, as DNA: TGTGCCAGCAGCTTGAAGGGACAGGGATATAGCAATCAGCCCCAGCATTTT. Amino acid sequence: CASSLKGQGYSNQPQHF.

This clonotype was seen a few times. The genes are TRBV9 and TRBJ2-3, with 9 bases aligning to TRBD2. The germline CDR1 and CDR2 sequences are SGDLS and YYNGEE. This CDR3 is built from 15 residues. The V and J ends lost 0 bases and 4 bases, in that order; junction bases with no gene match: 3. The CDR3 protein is CASSVDGGGADTQYF. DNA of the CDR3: TGTGCCAGCAGCGTAGACGGCGGGGGGGCAGATACGCAGTATTTT.

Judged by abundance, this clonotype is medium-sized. This CDR3 reads CASSLINQPQHF. CDR3 coding DNA: TGTGCCAGCAGCTTAATCAATCAGCCCCAGCATTTT. This sequence joins TRBV7-9 and TRBJ1-5; D call uncertain. Germline assignment: CDR1 SEHNR and CDR2 FQNEAQ (reference sequence). Trimming removed 2 bases at V and 3 bases at J, with 2 bases between. This CDR3 has 12 amino acids.

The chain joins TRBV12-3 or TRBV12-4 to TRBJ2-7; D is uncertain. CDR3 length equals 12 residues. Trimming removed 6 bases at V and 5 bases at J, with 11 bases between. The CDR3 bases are TGTGCCAGCAGGATCGGGTATCACGAGCAGTACTTC. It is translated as CASRIGYHEQYF.

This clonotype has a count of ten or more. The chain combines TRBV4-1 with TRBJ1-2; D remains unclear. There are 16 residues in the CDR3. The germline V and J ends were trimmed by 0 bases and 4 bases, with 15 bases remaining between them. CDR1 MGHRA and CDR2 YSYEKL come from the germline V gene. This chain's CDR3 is CASSQDSLERSYGYTF. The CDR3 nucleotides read TGCGCCAGCAGCCAAGATTCCCTCGAGCGTTCCTATGGCTACACCTTC.

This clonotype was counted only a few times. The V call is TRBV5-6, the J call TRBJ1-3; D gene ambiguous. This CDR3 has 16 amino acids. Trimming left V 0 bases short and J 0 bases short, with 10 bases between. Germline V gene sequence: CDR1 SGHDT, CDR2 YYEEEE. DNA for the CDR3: TGTGCCAGCAGCTTGGCTCAGTTCGTCTCTGGAAACACCATATATTTT. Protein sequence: CASSLAQFVSGNTIYF. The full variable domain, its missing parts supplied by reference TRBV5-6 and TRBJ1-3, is DAGVTQSPTHLIKTRGQQVTLRCSPKSGHDTVSWYQQALGQGPQFIFQYYEEEERQRGNFPDRFSGHQFPNYSSELNVNALLLGDSALYLCASSLAQFVSGNTIYFGEGSWLTVV.

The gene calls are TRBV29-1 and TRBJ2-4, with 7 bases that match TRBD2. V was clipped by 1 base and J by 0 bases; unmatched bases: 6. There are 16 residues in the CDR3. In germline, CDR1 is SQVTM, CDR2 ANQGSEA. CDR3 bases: TGCAGCGTTGAAGGGATGGGGGGGTTAGCCAAAAACATTCAGTACTTC. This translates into CSVEGMGGLAKNIQYF.

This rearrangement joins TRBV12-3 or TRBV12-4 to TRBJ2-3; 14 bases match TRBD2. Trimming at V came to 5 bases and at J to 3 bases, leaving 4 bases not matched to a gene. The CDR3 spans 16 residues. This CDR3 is CASSIWTSGGTDTQYF. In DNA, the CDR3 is TGTGCCAGCAGTATCTGGACTAGCGGGGGGACAGATACGCAGTATTTT.

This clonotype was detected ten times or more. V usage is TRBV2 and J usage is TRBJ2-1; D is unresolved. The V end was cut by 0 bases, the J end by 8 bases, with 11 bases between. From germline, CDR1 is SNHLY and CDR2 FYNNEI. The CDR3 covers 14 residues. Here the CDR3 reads CASSEARRTDEQFF. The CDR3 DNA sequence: TGTGCCAGCAGTGAAGCTAGGAGAACGGATGAGCAGTTCTTC. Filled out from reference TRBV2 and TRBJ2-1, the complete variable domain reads EPEVTQTPSHQVTQMGQEVILRCVPISNHLYFYWYRQILGQKVEFLVSFYNNEISEKSEIFDDQFSVERPDGSNFTLKIRSTKLEDSAMYFCASSEARRTDEQFFGPGTRLTVL.

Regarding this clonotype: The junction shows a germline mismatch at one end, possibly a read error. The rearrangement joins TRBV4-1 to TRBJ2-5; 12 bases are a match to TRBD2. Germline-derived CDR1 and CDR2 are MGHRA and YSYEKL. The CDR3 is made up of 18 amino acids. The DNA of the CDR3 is TGTGCCAGCAGCCAAGAAGCCCTAGCGGGGGGGCCCCGGGAGACCCAGTACTTC. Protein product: CASSQEALAGGPRETQYF.

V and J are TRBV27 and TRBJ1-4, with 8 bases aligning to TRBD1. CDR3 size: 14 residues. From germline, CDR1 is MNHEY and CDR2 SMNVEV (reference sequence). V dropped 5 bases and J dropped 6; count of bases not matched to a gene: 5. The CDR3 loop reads CASSVRGRDEKLFF. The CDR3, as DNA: TGTGCCAGCAGTGTCAGGGGGCGAGATGAAAAACTGTTTTTT. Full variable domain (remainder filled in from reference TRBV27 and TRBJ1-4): EAQVTQNPRYLITVTGKKLTVTCSQNMNHEYMSWYRQDPGLGLRQIYYSMNVEVTDKGDVPEGYKVSRKEKRNFPLILESPSPNQTSLYFCASSVRGRDEKLFFGSGTQLSVL.

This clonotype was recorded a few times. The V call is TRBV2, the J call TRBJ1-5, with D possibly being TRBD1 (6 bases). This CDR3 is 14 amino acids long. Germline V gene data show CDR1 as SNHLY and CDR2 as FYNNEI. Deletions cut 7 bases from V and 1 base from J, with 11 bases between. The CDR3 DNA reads TGTGCCAGCAACCAGGGGAACAGCAATCAGCCCCAGCATTTT. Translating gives CASNQGNSNQPQHF. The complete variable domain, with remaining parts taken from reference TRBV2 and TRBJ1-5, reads EPEVTQTPSHQVTQMGQEVILRCVPISNHLYFYWYRQILGQKVEFLVSFYNNEISEKSEIFDDQFSVERPDGSNFTLKIRSTKLEDSAMYFCASNQGNSNQPQHFGDGTRLSIL.

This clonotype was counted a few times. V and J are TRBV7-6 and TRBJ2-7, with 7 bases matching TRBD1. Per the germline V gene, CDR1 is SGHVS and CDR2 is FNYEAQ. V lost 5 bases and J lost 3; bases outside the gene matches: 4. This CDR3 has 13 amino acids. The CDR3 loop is CASSGDRFYEQYF. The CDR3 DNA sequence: TGTGCCAGCAGCGGGGACAGATTCTACGAGCAGTACTTC.

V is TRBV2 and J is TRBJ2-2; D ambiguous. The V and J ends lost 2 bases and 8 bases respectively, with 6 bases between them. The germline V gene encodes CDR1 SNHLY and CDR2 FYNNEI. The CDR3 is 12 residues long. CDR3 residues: CASSEIVGELFF. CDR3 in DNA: TGTGCCAGCAGTGAAATAGTAGGGGAGCTGTTTTTT.

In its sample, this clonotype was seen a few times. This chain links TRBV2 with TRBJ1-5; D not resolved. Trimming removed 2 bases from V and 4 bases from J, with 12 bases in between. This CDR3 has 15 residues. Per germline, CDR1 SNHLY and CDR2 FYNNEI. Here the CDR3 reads CASSEHGGRNQPQHF. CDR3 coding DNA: TGTGCCAGCAGTGAACATGGAGGCAGAAATCAGCCCCAGCATTTT.

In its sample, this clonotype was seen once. Written as DNA, the CDR3 is TGTGCTAGTGGTTTGGGGACAGGCGGCAATCAGCCCCAGCATTTT. It yields the protein CASGLGTGGNQPQHF. This chain uses TRBV12-5 with TRBJ1-5; 7 positions agree with TRBD1. The CDR3 contains 15 residues. Germline V gene data show CDR1 as LGHNT and CDR2 as FRNRAP. The junction had 2 bases not matched to a gene; V was cut back by 1 base and J by 2 bases.

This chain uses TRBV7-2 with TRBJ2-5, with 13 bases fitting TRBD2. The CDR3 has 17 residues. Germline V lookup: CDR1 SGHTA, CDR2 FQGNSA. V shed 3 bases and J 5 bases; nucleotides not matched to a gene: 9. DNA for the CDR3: TGTGCCAGCAGCTTCCTCGCGGGACTAGCGGGGTATGAGACCCAGTACTTC. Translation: CASSFLAGLAGYETQYF.

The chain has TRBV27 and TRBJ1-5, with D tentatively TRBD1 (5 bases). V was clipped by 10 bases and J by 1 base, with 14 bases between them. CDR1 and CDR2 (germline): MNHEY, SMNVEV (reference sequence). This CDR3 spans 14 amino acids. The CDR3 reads CATGEGVSNQPQHF. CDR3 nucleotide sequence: TGTGCCACCGGGGAAGGGGTAAGCAATCAGCCCCAGCATTTT.

The CDR3 coding sequence is TGCAGTGCTAGATTGCGTGAGGGGTTTGAAGACCTCTACGAGCAGTACTTC. Translation: CSARLREGFEDLYEQYF. This chain links TRBV20-1 with TRBJ2-7, with D perhaps being TRBD1 or TRBD2 (5 bases each). This CDR3 has 17 amino acids. V dropped 2 bases and J dropped 3 bases, with 23 bases sitting between them. Germline V gene lookup returns CDR1 DFQATT and CDR2 SNEGSKA (reference sequence).

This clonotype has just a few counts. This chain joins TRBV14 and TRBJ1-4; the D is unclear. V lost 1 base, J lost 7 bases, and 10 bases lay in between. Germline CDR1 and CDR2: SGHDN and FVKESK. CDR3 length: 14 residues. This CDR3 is CASSQVEFGEKLFF. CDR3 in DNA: TGTGCCAGCAGCCAAGTCGAGTTCGGTGAAAAACTGTTTTTT.

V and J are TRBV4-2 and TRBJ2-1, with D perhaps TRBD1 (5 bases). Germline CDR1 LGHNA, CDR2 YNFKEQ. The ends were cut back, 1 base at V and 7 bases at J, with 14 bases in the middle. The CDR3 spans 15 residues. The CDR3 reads CASSQGQGGMNEQFF. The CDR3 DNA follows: TGTGCCAGCAGCCAAGGGCAGGGCGGCATGAATGAGCAGTTCTTC.

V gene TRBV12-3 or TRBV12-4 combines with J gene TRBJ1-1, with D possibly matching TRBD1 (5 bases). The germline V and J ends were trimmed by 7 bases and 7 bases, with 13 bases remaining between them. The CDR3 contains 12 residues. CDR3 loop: CASTGGGGEAFF. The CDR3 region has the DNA TGTGCCAGCACCGGAGGCGGGGGTGAAGCTTTCTTT.